One and the same sample provided the 31 T cell receptor beta chains below, sequenced in a study of CD8+ T cells in alopecia areata. Once RNA had been extracted, it was reverse transcribed into cDNA to act as the sequencing template. Method: immunoSEQ multiplex PCR; TCRdb's copy keeps in-frame clones and lacks some. The sample yields 45,000 to 70,000 clones, 90% to 97% seen once. Sample: CD8+ T cells sorted from blood, taken at week 0. These receptors all stem from a human donor with alopecia areata.

V is TRBV27 and J is TRBJ1-2; D not certain. CDR3 size: 13 residues. Per the germline V gene, CDR1 is MNHEY and CDR2 is SMNVEV (reference sequence). Trimming cost V 5 bases and J 3 bases, with 10 bases left between them. CDR3 sequence reads: CASSPGRYYGYTF. Here the CDR3 DNA reads TGTGCCAGCAGTCCGGGCAGGTACTATGGCTACACCTTC.

The chain employs TRBV9 and TRBJ2-1; either TRBD1 or TRBD2 may supply D (6 bases each). Germline-derived CDR1 and CDR2 are SGDLS and YYNGEE. Trimming shortened V by 1 base and J by 6 bases, and 8 bases separated the two germline ends. There are 13 residues in the CDR3. The CDR3 sequence is CASSVWGANEQFF. CDR3 nucleotides: TGTGCCAGCAGCGTATGGGGGGCCAATGAGCAGTTCTTC.

The chain combines TRBV7-2 with TRBJ2-5; 9 bases line up with TRBD2. Germline CDR1 and CDR2: SGHTA and FQGNSA. This CDR3 has 16 amino acids. Trimming took 1 base from V and 5 from J; bases not matched to a gene: 8. The CDR3 DNA follows: TGTGCCAGCAGCTTAGTTGCGGGGGGGCTAGCTGAGACCCAGTACTTC. Its protein is CASSLVAGGLAETQYF.

This sequence joins TRBV19 and TRBJ1-2; D unclear. CDR1 LNHDA and CDR2 SQIVND come from the germline V gene (reference sequence). CDR3 length: 13 amino acids. The V and J ends lost 3 bases and 7 bases respectively, with 12 bases between them. CDR3 DNA: TGTGCCAGTAGTATGTCCTCGGGCAGTGGCTACACCTTC. Amino acids: CASSMSSGSGYTF.

The chain has TRBV4-1 and TRBJ1-2, with a weak D call TRBD1 (5 bases). The CDR3 extends over 14 amino acids. CDR1 is MGHRA, CDR2 YSYEKL, per germline. V dropped 4 bases and J dropped 6 bases, with 15 bases sitting between them. The CDR3 sequence is CASSRPTEPNGYTF. CDR3 DNA: TGCGCCAGCAGCCGACCGACAGAGCCTAATGGCTACACCTTC.

The chain uses TRBV27 and TRBJ1-6; the D is unclear. V dropped 5 bases and J dropped 2 bases, with 13 bases sitting between them. This CDR3 has 16 residues. CDR1 is MNHEY and CDR2 is SMNVEV in the germline V gene (reference sequence). The CDR3 region has the DNA TGTGCCAGCAGTATTCGGGGTGGGGCCTATAATTCACCCCTCCACTTT. As protein: CASSIRGGAYNSPLHF.

The J gene is TRBJ1-6, the V gene TRBV4-1; 9 bases match TRBD1. Unmatched junction bases numbered 1, after V lost 3 bases and J lost 7 bases. The CDR3 runs to 14 residues. From germline, CDR1 is MGHRA and CDR2 YSYEKL. The CDR3 DNA is TGCGCCAGCAGCCACGACAGGGGGAATTCACCCCTCCACTTT. Translation gives CASSHDRGNSPLHF.

The rearrangement links TRBV29-1 to TRBJ1-1; weak D call: TRBD1 (5 bases). The germline V gene encodes CDR1 SQVTM and CDR2 ANQGSEA. Trimming stripped 3 bases from V and 4 bases from J, with 15 bases between. CDR3 length: 14 amino acids. The CDR3 protein is CSVEGQGWTTEAFF. The CDR3 DNA sequence: TGCAGCGTTGAGGGGCAGGGATGGACCACTGAAGCTTTCTTT. The variable domain in full, completed from reference TRBV29-1 and TRBJ1-1, reads SAVISQKPSRDICQRGTSLTIQCQVDSQVTMMFWYRQQPGQSLTLIATANQGSEATYESGFVIDKFPISRPNLTFSTLTVSNMSPEDSSIYLCSVEGQGWTTEAFFGQGTRLTVV.

The chain combines TRBV5-6 with TRBJ2-5; D call uncertain. Germline CDR1 reads SGHDT; CDR2 reads YYEEEE. CDR3 size: 13 residues. V lost 2 bases, J lost 0 bases, and 5 bases lay in between. The CDR3 coding sequence is TGTGCCAGCAGCTTTATTTACCAAGAGACCCAGTACTTC. It encodes CASSFIYQETQYF.

V is TRBV5-4 and J is TRBJ2-7, with 11 positions matching TRBD2. There are 15 residues in the CDR3. Germline assignment: CDR1 SGHNT and CDR2 YYREEE (reference sequence). V dropped 4 bases and J dropped 0; count of bases not matched to a gene: 3. In DNA, the CDR3 is TGTGCCAGCAGCGCGACTAGCGGGGCCTCCTACGAGCAGTACTTC. This translates into CASSATSGASYEQYF. The variable domain in full, completed from reference TRBV5-4 and TRBJ2-7, reads ETGVTQSPTHLIKTRGQQVTLRCSSQSGHNTVSWYQQALGQGPQFIFQYYREEENGRGNFPPRFSGLQFPNYSSELNVNALELDDSALYLCASSATSGASYEQYFGPGTRLTVT.

The J gene is TRBJ2-7, the V gene TRBV6-5, with D perhaps matching TRBD1 or TRBD2 (6 bases each). The germline V gene has CDR1 MNHEY and CDR2 SVGAGI. V lost 8 bases to trimming and J lost 2 bases, with 10 bases between them. CDR3 length: 12 residues. This CDR3 reads CASGGPAYEQYF. CDR3 DNA: TGTGCCAGCGGGGGGCCCGCCTACGAGCAGTACTTC.

This chain uses TRBV25-1 with TRBJ2-7; D gene uncertain. V shed 3 bases and J shed 6 bases, with 12 bases lying between them. CDR3 size: 13 residues. Germline-derived CDR1 and CDR2 are MGHDK and SYGVNS. CDR3 region: CASSDRALGEQYF. The DNA of the CDR3 is TGTGCCAGCAGTGACCGGGCCCTGGGCGAGCAGTACTTC.

This rearrangement joins TRBV7-9 to TRBJ1-2; D may be TRBD1 (5 bases). CDR3 length: 12 amino acids. Trimming removed 3 bases at V and 4 bases at J, with 6 bases between. CDR1 and CDR2 from the germline V gene are SEHNR and FQNEAQ (reference sequence). The CDR3 spells CASSLGPYGYTF. The CDR3 DNA sequence: TGTGCCAGCAGCTTGGGGCCCTATGGCTACACCTTC.

The rearrangement uses TRBV6-1 and TRBJ1-2, with 8 bases identical to TRBD1. Germline-derived CDR1 and CDR2 are MNHNS and SASEGT. Germline trimming cut 3 bases from V and 4 bases from J; bases unmatched to any gene: 7. This CDR3 is 15 amino acids long. The CDR3 nucleotides are TGTGCCAGCAGTGACCCCCGGACAGGGACCTATGGCTACACCTTC. This translates into CASSDPRTGTYGYTF.

This clone occurred once. The chain links TRBV7-8 to TRBJ2-5, with 10 bases aligning to TRBD1. After removal of 4 bases from V and 3 bases from J, the junction contained 8 bases not matched to a gene. CDR1 is SGHVS, CDR2 FQNEAQ, per germline. The CDR3 sequence is 16 residues long. This chain's CDR3 is CASSSLGQGRKETQYF. Here the CDR3 DNA reads TGTGCCAGCAGCTCCCTGGGACAGGGGCGTAAAGAGACCCAGTACTTC.

V is TRBV4-1 and J is TRBJ1-4; 8 bases are shared with TRBD1. This CDR3 is built from 14 residues. Germline assignment: CDR1 MGHRA and CDR2 YSYEKL. Trimming removed 7 bases from V and 7 bases from J; junction bases left unmatched: 8. The CDR3 spells CASTSGQGTEKLFF. The CDR3 nucleotides read TGCGCCAGCACCTCCGGACAGGGAACTGAAAAACTGTTTTTT.

The chain is built from TRBV4-2 and TRBJ1-2, with a weak D call TRBD1 (5 bases). V was shortened by 0 bases and J by 4 bases, with 12 bases between the two germline ends. CDR1 and CDR2 from the germline V gene are LGHNA and YNFKEQ. CDR3 length: 15 residues. The CDR3 DNA follows: TGTGCCAGCAGCCAAGAGGTGGGGCTTGTCTATGGCTACACCTTC. Translation gives CASSQEVGLVYGYTF.

J is TRBJ2-7 and V is TRBV4-3, with 8 bases that match TRBD1. Trimming took 1 base from V and 3 from J; bases not matched to a gene: 5. Per the germline V gene, CDR1 is LGHNA and CDR2 is YSLEER. There are 15 residues in the CDR3. The CDR3 bases are TGCGCCAGCAGCCAAGGGACAGGGCCTTACTACGAGCAGTACTTC. Amino acid sequence: CASSQGTGPYYEQYF.

This chain connects TRBV6-1 to TRBJ1-1, with D unclear. This CDR3 is built from 12 residues. V was trimmed by 11 bases and J by 3 bases, leaving 13 bases between them. Looked up from germline, CDR1 is MNHNS and CDR2 is SASEGT. CDR3 in DNA: TGTGCCCGCCACATTCGCGACACTGAAGCTTTCTTT. It codes for CARHIRDTEAFF.

For the CDR3, the DNA is TGTGCCAGCAGCCCGGCCCCATCGGAGACCCAGTACTTC. Residues: CASSPAPSETQYF. The chain couples TRBV7-6 to TRBJ2-5; D gene uncertain. Germline V gene lookup returns CDR1 SGHVS and CDR2 FNYEAQ. The CDR3 totals 13 residues. Between the trimmed V and J ends, which lost 5 bases and 5 bases, there was a span of 12 bases.

This rearrangement joins TRBV19 to TRBJ2-7, with TRBD2 matching 9 bases. This CDR3 region has 15 residues. Germline loops: CDR1 LNHDA, CDR2 SQIVND (reference sequence). The V segment lost 5 bases and the J segment 3 bases; nucleotides outside the gene matches: 8. The CDR3 nucleotides are TGTGCCAGTAGTCCTCGGACTAGCGTCGGCTACGAGCAGTACTTC. Translating gives CASSPRTSVGYEQYF.

The CDR3 spells CASSLEGGGHLYEQYF. The CDR3 bases are TGTGCCAGCAGCTTAGAAGGAGGGGGACACCTCTACGAGCAGTACTTC. The chain joins TRBV11-2 to TRBJ2-7, with D perhaps given as TRBD1 or TRBD2 (6 bases each). Trimming removed 0 bases at V and 3 bases at J, with 15 bases between. Germline CDR1 reads SGHAT; CDR2 reads FQNNGV. The CDR3 spans 16 residues. Together with reference TRBV11-2 and TRBJ2-7, the CDR3 gives the full variable domain: EAGVAQSPRYKIIEKRQSVAFWCNPISGHATLYWYQQILGQGPKLLIQFQNNGVVDDSQLPKDRFSAERLKGVDSTLKIQPAKLEDSAVYLCASSLEGGGHLYEQYFGPGTRLTVT.

The chain carries TRBV19 and TRBJ1-1; 8 nucleotides line up with TRBD1. J lost 5 bases, V lost 8 bases, and 10 bases had no gene match. Germline V CDR1 and CDR2: LNHDA, SQIVND (reference sequence). This CDR3 contains 14 residues. Here the CDR3 reads CASRIGQGKTEAFF. In nucleotides, the CDR3 is TGTGCCAGTCGGATAGGACAGGGAAAAACTGAAGCTTTCTTT.

This chain joins TRBV29-1 and TRBJ1-2, with D hard to call. The CDR3 covers 13 residues. Trimming cost V 3 bases and J 7 bases, with 15 bases left between them. The germline V gene has CDR1 SQVTM and CDR2 ANQGSEA. The CDR3 DNA is TGCAGCGTTGACAGCCATGGCCTGGCTGGCTACACCTTC. This translates into CSVDSHGLAGYTF.

The chain combines TRBV4-1 with TRBJ2-1; D perhaps matches TRBD2 (5 bases). Germline V lookup: CDR1 MGHRA, CDR2 YSYEKL. The CDR3 is made up of 18 amino acids. V was pared by 0 bases and J by 0 bases, with 15 bases between. CDR3 bases: TGCGCCAGCAGCCAAGAACCTCAGCGGTCGAGCTCCTACAATGAGCAGTTCTTC. Translation gives CASSQEPQRSSSYNEQFF.

V usage is TRBV6-5 and J usage is TRBJ1-1; TRBD1 agrees at 8 bases. This CDR3 is built from 16 residues. Germline V gene sequence: CDR1 MNHEY, CDR2 SVGAGI. Trimming at V came to 0 bases and at J to 4 bases, leaving 7 bases not matched to a gene. In nucleotides, the CDR3 is TGTGCCAGCAGTTACTCGCAGGGGGCCACGGGCACTGAAGCTTTCTTT. Its protein is CASSYSQGATGTEAFF.

The chain has TRBV13 and TRBJ2-4; possible D gene TRBD2, 5 bases. V lost 2 bases and J 7 bases, leaving 6 bases between the germline ends. This CDR3 spans 12 amino acids. Germline CDR1 is PRHDT and CDR2 is FYEKMQ (reference sequence). The CDR3 DNA reads as TGTGCCAGCAGCTTACGGGGTAACATTCAGTACTTC. It yields the protein CASSLRGNIQYF.

This clone has just one count. This sequence joins TRBV4-2 and TRBJ2-7; D unresolved. Per the germline V gene, CDR1 is LGHNA and CDR2 is YNFKEQ. Trimming removed 4 bases from V and 0 bases from J, with 16 bases in between. This CDR3 comprises 16 residues. The CDR3 DNA is TGTGCCAGCAGCCCAGCTCCTGAGCAGTCCTCCTACGAGCAGTACTTC. Translation gives CASSPAPEQSSYEQYF.

The genes are TRBV7-2 and TRBJ1-1; D is perhaps TRBD1 (6 bases). This CDR3 has 16 amino acids. From germline, CDR1 is SGHTA and CDR2 FQGNSA. Deletions cut 5 bases from V and 0 bases from J, with 16 bases between. The CDR3 sequence is CASSRAGASMNTEAFF. DNA of the CDR3: TGTGCCAGCAGCCGCGCGGGGGCGTCCATGAACACTGAAGCTTTCTTT.

This clone was counted between two and nine times. V is TRBV5-4 and J is TRBJ2-2; D not resolved. The CDR3 sequence is 14 residues long. Germline CDR1 and CDR2: SGHNT and YYREEE (reference sequence). Trimming took 0 bases from V and 4 from J, leaving 7 bases between them. CDR3 DNA: TGTGCCAGCAGCTTGGGGGCAGCCACCGGGGAGCTGTTTTTT. This sequence encodes CASSLGAATGELFF. Full variable domain (rest looked up from reference TRBV5-4 and TRBJ2-2): ETGVTQSPTHLIKTRGQQVTLRCSSQSGHNTVSWYQQALGQGPQFIFQYYREEENGRGNFPPRFSGLQFPNYSSELNVNALELDDSALYLCASSLGAATGELFFGEGSRLTVL.

This rearrangement joins TRBV7-2 to TRBJ2-3; no firm D call. V gave up 0 bases and J gave up 2 bases, with 9 bases separating them. Germline loops: CDR1 SGHTA, CDR2 FQGNSA. The CDR3 length is 15 residues. Here the CDR3 DNA reads TGTGCCAGCAGCTTAGCCCCAGGAATCACAGATACGCAGTATTTT. Its translation is CASSLAPGITDTQYF. Full variable domain (missing parts from reference TRBV7-2 and TRBJ2-3): GAGVSQSPSNKVTEKGKDVELRCDPISGHTALYWYRQSLGQGLEFLIYFQGNSAPDKSGLPSDRFSAERTGGSVSTLTIQRTQQEDSAVYLCASSLAPGITDTQYFGPGTRLTVL.